A selection of T cell receptor beta chains follows, all from one sample in a study of molecular identifiers for immune sequencing clone quantification. TCRdb itself ran the PCR reads through MiXCR, one entry per CDR3 protein. This sample carries around 300,000 distinct CDR3 sequences, about a quarter of them seen once, and the ten largest clones take around 0.76%. Material for sequencing was naive CD8+ T cells from blood, with Jurkat cell RNA spiked in. The receptors originated from a human donor in good health. Some libraries in this study had Jurkat cell RNA spiked in. Both conserved end residues are part of each CDR3. D genes are given only for firm matches. Clone size is not always given. Where it is, it says once, few, many or a class for expanded clones.

v_call	clone_size	j_call	d_call	cdr3_aa	cdr3_nt
TRBV6-1	few	TRBJ2-7	TRBD1	CASSEPRTGVIGSYEQYF	TGTGCCAGCAGTGAGCCCCGGACAGGGGTAATCGGGTCGTATGAGCAGTACTTC
TRBV27	few	TRBJ1-1	.	CASSLSGTVNTEAFF	TGTGCCAGCAGTTTATCTGGGACGGTAAACACTGAAGCTTTCTTT
TRBV4-3	few	TRBJ2-7	TRBD1	CASSQSGTADYEQYF	TGCGCCAGCAGCCAGTCCGGGACAGCAGACTACGAGCAGTACTTC
TRBV4-1	.	TRBJ2-3	TRBD1	CAGSQERTGGVDTQYF	TGCGCCGGCAGCCAAGAGAGAACAGGGGGCGTAGATACGCAGTATTTT
TRBV27	.	TRBJ2-1	.	CASSLSMYNEQFF	TGTGCCAGCAGTTTATCGATGTACAATGAGCAGTTCTTC
TRBV29-1	.	TRBJ2-5	TRBD1	CSVTTGSETQYF	TGCAGCGTTACGACAGGGTCAGAGACCCAGTACTTC
TRBV6-6	.	TRBJ2-7	.	CASGEDSPASYEQYF	TGTGCCAGCGGAGAGGACAGTCCCGCCAGCTACGAGCAGTACTTC
TRBV30	.	TRBJ1-1	TRBD1	CACTGGVSTEAFF	TGTGCCTGTACAGGGGGAGTAAGCACTGAAGCTTTCTTT
TRBV20-1	few	TRBJ2-5	.	CSADRALQETQYF	TGCAGTGCCGACCGGGCCCTCCAAGAGACCCAGTACTTC
TRBV7-9	many	TRBJ2-3	.	CASSRGNGGPSEDTQYF	TGTGCCAGCAGCAGGGGAAATGGCGGGCCTAGTGAAGATACGCAGTATTTT
TRBV6-1	.	TRBJ1-5	.	CASSTTDISNKPQHF	TGTGCCAGCAGCACCACAGATATTAGCAATAAGCCCCAGCATTTT
TRBV4-3	many	TRBJ1-4	.	CASARANEKLFF	TGCGCCAGCGCCAGGGCTAATGAAAAACTGTTTTTT
TRBV6-5	few	TRBJ2-7	TRBD2	CASRELAGGRVEQYF	TGTGCCAGCAGGGAACTAGCGGGAGGTAGGGTCGAGCAGTACTTC
TRBV28	many	TRBJ2-7	TRBD1	CASSQFGQGYEQYF	TGTGCCAGCAGTCAATTCGGACAGGGCTACGAGCAGTACTTC
TRBV28	.	TRBJ2-7	.	CARRNRAYAQYF	TGTGCCCGCAGAAACCGCGCGTACGCGCAGTACTTC
TRBV19	many	TRBJ1-2	.	CASSMGPGADYGYTF	TGTGCCAGTAGTATGGGCCCTGGGGCAGATTATGGCTACACCTTC
TRBV11-2	few	TRBJ2-7	.	CASSFGRASGLSRDEQYF	TGTGCCAGCAGCTTCGGCCGCGCATCGGGTCTCTCACGGGACGAGCAGTACTTC
TRBV7-9	few	TRBJ1-3	TRBD1	CASSSDRGRSGNTIYF	TGTGCCAGCAGCTCAGACAGGGGTCGATCTGGAAACACCATATATTTT
TRBV7-2	.	TRBJ2-3	TRBD1	CASSSIGTVITDTQYF	TGTGCCAGCAGCTCCATCGGGACAGTGATCACAGATACGCAGTATTTT
TRBV6-5	.	TRBJ2-7	.	CASSDRDGPYGQYF	TGTGCCAGCAGTGACCGGGACGGACCCTACGGGCAGTACTTC
TRBV20-1	.	TRBJ2-7	TRBD2	CSANPLELAETYEQYF	TGCAGTGCCAACCCTTTAGAACTAGCGGAAACCTACGAGCAGTACTTC
TRBV6-5	many	TRBJ2-2	.	CASSYSGTGELFF	TGTGCCAGCAGTTACTCCGGTACCGGGGAGCTGTTTTTT
TRBV9	many	TRBJ1-1	.	CASSGGASGTEAFF	TGTGCCAGCAGCGGGGGGGCCTCGGGCACTGAAGCTTTCTTT
TRBV19	.	TRBJ1-5	.	CASRGVDQPQHF	TGTGCCAGTAGAGGGGTGGATCAGCCCCAGCATTTT
TRBV29-1	.	TRBJ2-7	.	CSVETGTYEQYF	TGCAGCGTTGAAACAGGGACCTACGAGCAGTACTTC
TRBV29-1	.	TRBJ2-1	TRBD2	CSVENLAGAWYDEQFF	TGCAGCGTTGAGAATCTAGCGGGGGCATGGTATGATGAGCAGTTCTTC
TRBV20-1	many	TRBJ1-1	.	CSARDSPGRTEAFF	TGCAGTGCTAGAGATTCCCCAGGGAGGACTGAAGCTTTCTTT
TRBV5-1	many	TRBJ2-7	.	CASSLGAGSGYEQYF	TGCGCCAGCAGCTTGGGGGCAGGGTCGGGGTACGAGCAGTACTTC
TRBV5-6	.	TRBJ2-1	.	CASSLDVGTGLYNEQFF	TGTGCCAGCAGCCTGGATGTTGGCACGGGGCTGTACAATGAGCAGTTCTTC
TRBV13	few	TRBJ2-2	.	CASSPPYGELFF	TGTGCCAGCAGCCCCCCCTACGGGGAGCTGTTTTTT
TRBV7-2	many	TRBJ1-1	TRBD1	CASSLVSGTVTEAFF	TGTGCCAGCAGCTTAGTTTCCGGGACAGTCACTGAAGCTTTCTTT
TRBV14	many	TRBJ2-7	TRBD1	CASSQRDRISYEQYF	TGTGCCAGCAGCCAACGGGACAGGATCTCCTACGAGCAGTACTTC